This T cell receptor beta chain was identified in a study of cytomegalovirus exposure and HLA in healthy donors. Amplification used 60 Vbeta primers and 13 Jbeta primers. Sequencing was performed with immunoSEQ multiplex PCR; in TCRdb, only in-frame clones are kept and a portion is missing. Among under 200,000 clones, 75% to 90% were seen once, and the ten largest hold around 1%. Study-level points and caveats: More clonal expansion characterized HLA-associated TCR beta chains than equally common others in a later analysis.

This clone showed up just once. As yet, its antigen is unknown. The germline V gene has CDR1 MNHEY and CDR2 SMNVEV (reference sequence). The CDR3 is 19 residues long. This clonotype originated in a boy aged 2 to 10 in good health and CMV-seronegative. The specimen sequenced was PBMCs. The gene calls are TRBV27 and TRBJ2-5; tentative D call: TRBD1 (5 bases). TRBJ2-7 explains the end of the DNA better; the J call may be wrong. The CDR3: CASSPDPLFRANSPYEQYF. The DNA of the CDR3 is TGTGCCAGCAGTCCAGACCCCCTATTCAGGGCCAATAGTCCCTACGAGCAGTACTTC.